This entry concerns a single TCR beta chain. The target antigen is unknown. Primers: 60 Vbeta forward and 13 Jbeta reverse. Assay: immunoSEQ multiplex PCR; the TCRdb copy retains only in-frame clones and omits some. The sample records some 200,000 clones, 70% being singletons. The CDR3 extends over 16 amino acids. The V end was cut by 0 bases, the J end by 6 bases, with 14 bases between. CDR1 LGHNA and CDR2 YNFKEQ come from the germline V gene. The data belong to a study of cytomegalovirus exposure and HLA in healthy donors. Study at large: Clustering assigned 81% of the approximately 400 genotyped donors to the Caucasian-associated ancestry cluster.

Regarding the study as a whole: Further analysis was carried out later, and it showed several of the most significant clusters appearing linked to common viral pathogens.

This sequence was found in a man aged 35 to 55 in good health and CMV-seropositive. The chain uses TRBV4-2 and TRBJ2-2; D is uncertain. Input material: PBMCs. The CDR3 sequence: CASSQDFYSNPGELFF. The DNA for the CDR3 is TGTGCCAGCAGCCAAGATTTCTACAGCAACCCCGGGGAGCTGTTTTTT.